Described below is a single T cell receptor beta chain sequence and its context. The antigen it recognizes is unknown. No quality values exist for individual bases; no much larger clone is one base distant. Genomic DNA was isolated from the sorted cells so that the TCRbeta CDR3 region could be sequenced. The immunoSEQ Assay was used for sequencing of TCRbeta CDR3 regions. TCRdb holds this immuneACCESS table with in-frame rearrangements only. Some clones are missing; in checked studies, unresolved V genes explain under half, and the rest has no known cause. For this sample the table gives roughly 41,000 clones, of which about 90% were detected only once. Roughly 56% of the sample comes from the top ten. This sample is part of a study of OX40 agonist ivuxolimab in advanced cancers. Study-wide context: Ivuxolimab was a fully human IgG2 agonistic monoclonal antibody targeting the costimulatory receptor OX40 (CD134). Intravenous ivuxolimab was administered to patients every 2 weeks at six dose levels: 0.01, 0.1, 0.3, 1.5, 3 and 10 mg/kg. Of the 50 to 55 patients in dose escalation, about 20 had hepatocellular carcinoma, around 15 had melanoma, 9 had renal cell carcinoma and 9 had head and neck cancer. In the dose-escalation cohort, 82.7% of patients were male, and the mean age was roughly 60 years, with a range of about 20 to 90. Patients were allowed to have had prior anti-PD-1, anti-PD-L1 or anti-CTLA-4 therapy, and less than 45% of the dose-escalation patients had previously received checkpoint inhibitors. Three dose-escalation patients achieved partial responses, one with hepatocellular carcinoma and two with cutaneous melanoma. The point of sequencing TCRbeta in the periphery was to test whether ivuxolimab changed TCR sequence diversity and drove clonal T-cell expansion. The paper describes the monotherapy dose-escalation part (N of about 54 patients) of the phase I trial of ivuxolimab. Study-wide findings and limitations: After ivuxolimab, more expanded clones were found on average in CD8+ T cells than in CD4+ T cells. In the 0.1-3.0 mg/kg groups, partial responders had among the lowest normalized peripheral clonal expansion, particularly in CD8+ T cells. The antigen specificity of the peripheral T cells that underwent clonal expansion was not determined. Low levels of normalized T-cell clonal expansion were also shown by some nonresponding patients. Clonal expansion of both CD4+ and CD8+ blood T cells was observed from baseline to week 6 at doses 0.1 to 3.0 mg/kg.

The CDR3, cysteine through phenylalanine, is 12 amino acids long. The CDR3 DNA has 36 bases and is translated from base 1. Deletion took 5 bases off V and 7 bases off J, with a span of 9 bases between the germline ends. CDR1 MDHEN and CDR2 SYDVKM were looked up in the germline V gene. The trial excluded patients who had a history of autoimmune disease or who were on systemic immunosuppression. Peripheral blood for TCR sequencing was collected from all dose cohorts at baseline, on cycle 4 day 1, and on cycle 7 day 1. Samples were obtained from an open-label, multicenter, first-in-human phase I dose-escalation trial of ivuxolimab. The trial enrolled adults with locally advanced or metastatic head and neck squamous cell, hepatocellular, melanoma or renal cell carcinoma. CD4+ and CD8+ T cells were sorted separately from peripheral blood before TCR sequencing.

The sequence was obtained from an adult with an advanced solid tumor such as melanoma, head and neck, liver or kidney cancer. The rearranged chain carries TRBV28 and TRBJ1-5; the D gene lacks a confident call. The source was CD4+ or CD8+ T cells sorted from blood, collected in a trial of the OX40 agonist ivuxolimab. Here the CDR3 is given as CASSVGWQPQHF. The sequence in DNA is TGTGCCAGCAGTGTAGGGTGGCAGCCCCAGCATTTT. Joined to the reference TRBV28 and TRBJ1-5 proteins, this CDR3 gives the full variable domain: DVKVTQSSRYLVKRTGEKVFLECVQDMDHENMFWYRQDPGLGLRLIYFSYDVKMKEKGDIPEGYSVSREKKERFSLILESASTNQTSMYLCASSVGWQPQHFGDGTRLSIL.